These 9 T cell receptor beta chains share one sample of origin, sequenced in a study of identical twins (dated by TCRdb to the mid-2010s). Library creation used 5' RACE. Instrument used: Illumina HiSeq 2000. TCRdb passed the public sequencing reads through fastp at Q25 and MiXCR, retaining productive beta sequences. One record per CDR3 amino acid sequence lists the most common genes and DNA. This sample is represented by roughly 290,000 distinct CDR3 sequences; roughly 8.6% of them were singletons. The top ten constitute 2% to 2.5% of the sample. The same sample was also used in a study of yellow fever vaccine responses in identical twins.

The sample was memory (CD45RO+) T cells sorted from blood. The cell subset or site label, as the study defines it: CD45RO+ enriched T cells. The receptors originated from a woman in her late teens or twenties in good health.

This clonotype was detected many times. This chain uses TRBV7-9 with TRBJ2-3; TRBD2 matches 7 bases. Germline V gene sequence: CDR1 SEHNR, CDR2 FQNEAQ (reference sequence). The CDR3 runs to 17 residues. V lost 2 bases and J lost 0; bases outside the gene matches: 8. DNA for the CDR3: TGTGCCAGCAGCTTATCCGCTTGGGGGGGGAGCACAGATACGCAGTATTTT. Amino acids: CASSLSAWGGSTDTQYF.

This clonotype was found many times. The CDR3 protein is CASSPYGGNTKDEKLFF. The CDR3 DNA reads TGTGCCAGCAGCCCCTACGGCGGCAACACTAAGGATGAAAAACTGTTTTTT. The chain carries TRBV12-3 or TRBV12-4 and TRBJ1-4; D remains unclear. V lost 6 bases, J lost 6 bases, and 23 bases lay in between. The CDR3 has 17 amino acids.

The rearrangement links TRBV4-1 to TRBJ2-3; no reliable D call. The V gene lost 1 base and the J gene lost 3 bases, with 5 bases spanning the gap. The CDR3 is 13 residues long. Germline V gene data show CDR1 as MGHRA and CDR2 as YSYEKL. As DNA, the CDR3 is TGCGCCAGCAGCCAAGTGGTAACAGATACGCAGTATTTT. It encodes CASSQVVTDTQYF.

This clonotype was seen repeatedly, ten times or more. This chain uses TRBV6-1 with TRBJ2-2; D possibly uses TRBD1 or TRBD2 (6 bases each). Germline CDR1 and CDR2: MNHNS and SASEGT. There are 15 residues in the CDR3. The V end lost 7 bases, the J end lost 1 base, and 13 bases lay between the germline ends. This CDR3 reads CASKRGEKNTGELFF. The CDR3 region has the DNA TGTGCCAGCAAGAGGGGGGAGAAGAACACCGGGGAGCTGTTTTTT.

This clonotype was counted many times. The V gene is TRBV24-1, the J gene TRBJ1-2; D is perhaps TRBD1 (6 bases). The CDR3 spans 15 residues. Germline V gives CDR1 KGHDR, CDR2 SFDVKD. The ends were cut back, 5 bases at V and 6 bases at J, with 18 bases in the middle. The CDR3 nucleotides read TGTGCCACCAGTGCCCCAGCGGGGGGCGAGGATGGCTACACCTTC. It is translated as CATSAPAGGEDGYTF.

There are a few counts of this clonotype. V is TRBV7-3 and J is TRBJ2-2; no reliable D call. This CDR3 is 14 amino acids long. The V end was cut by 2 bases, the J end by 7 bases, with 11 bases between. CDR1 is SGHTA and CDR2 is FQGTGA in the germline V gene. CDR3 loop: CASSLGPINGELFF. In DNA, the CDR3 is TGTGCCAGCAGCTTAGGACCTATTAACGGGGAGCTGTTTTTT.

This clonotype was recorded a few times. This chain connects TRBV19 to TRBJ2-2; 7 bases agree with TRBD2. V gave up 7 bases and J gave up 5 bases; unmatched junction bases: 7. Germline V gives CDR1 LNHDA, CDR2 SQIVND (reference sequence). CDR3 length equals 14 residues. The CDR3 sequence: CASTQIAGTGELFF. The DNA for the CDR3 is TGTGCCAGTACCCAAATAGCGGGTACCGGGGAGCTGTTTTTT.

CDR3 nucleotides: TGCAGTGCTAGAGCGGGAGGTGTGGAGACCCAGTACTTC. As protein: CSARAGGVETQYF. This rearrangement joins TRBV20-1 to TRBJ2-5; 7 bases agree with TRBD2. Per the germline V gene, CDR1 is DFQATT and CDR2 is SNEGSKA (reference sequence). CDR3 length: 13 amino acids. V gave up 1 base and J gave up 5 bases; unmatched junction bases: 4.

The V call is TRBV6-5, the J call TRBJ2-1; TRBD2 aligns across 12 bases. The germline V gene encodes CDR1 MNHEY and CDR2 SVGAGI. There are 17 residues in the CDR3. With V trimmed by 0 bases and J by 7 bases, 7 bases remained unmatched. The CDR3: CASSYSASGRAGNEQFF. The CDR3 DNA reads TGTGCCAGCAGTTACTCGGCTAGCGGGAGGGCTGGTAATGAGCAGTTCTTC.